Listed here are 24 T cell receptor beta chains from one sample, sequenced in a study of T cell responses to AZD1222 COVID-19 vaccine (dated by TCRdb to the early 2020s). Library preparation employed the immunoSEQ multiplex PCR assay. TCRdb mirrors the immuneACCESS table, restricted to in-frame sequences. Some clones are absent from its copies; in checked studies, under half trace to an unresolved V gene, and the reason for the others is unknown. This sample comprises 120,000 or so clones, over 90% of them detected only once. Approximately 2.8% of the sample rests with the top ten. The time point label corresponds to: about 28 days (+/-7) after the second vaccine dose. Specimen: peripheral blood, collected 28 days after the second AZD1222 dose. These receptors all come from an adult who received the AZD1222 COVID-19 vaccine.

This chain uses TRBV18 with TRBJ2-1; D is unclear. The CDR3 length is 16 residues. Between the trimmed V and J ends, which lost 6 bases and 0 bases, there was a span of 15 bases. Germline CDR1 is KGHSH and CDR2 is LQKENI. The CDR3 is CASSPGTGSSYNEQFF. In DNA, the CDR3 is TGTGCCAGCTCGCCTGGAACGGGTAGCTCCTACAATGAGCAGTTCTTC.

V and J are TRBV6-6 and TRBJ2-2; D assignment may be TRBD1 or TRBD2 (7 bases each). The V end was cut by 6 bases, the J end by 7 bases, with 18 bases between. This CDR3 is 15 amino acids long. CDR1 is MNHNY, CDR2 SVGAGI, per germline (reference sequence). CDR3 amino acids: CASSHFRGGDGELFF. As DNA, the CDR3 is TGTGCCAGCAGCCATTTCAGGGGGGGCGACGGGGAGCTGTTTTTT.

V and J are TRBV7-2 and TRBJ2-5; D is ambiguous. This CDR3 has 13 residues. Trimming left V 1 base short and J 1 base short, with 4 bases between. CDR1 SGHTA and CDR2 FQGNSA come from the germline V gene. Here the CDR3 DNA reads TGTGCCAGCAGCTTAGTCGTCCAAGAGACCCAGTACTTC. This translates into CASSLVVQETQYF.

The chain links TRBV19 to TRBJ1-4; no firm D call. The CDR3 runs 15 residues. Trimming removed 6 bases at V and 6 bases at J, with 17 bases between. Germline CDR1 reads LNHDA; CDR2 reads SQIVND (reference sequence). CDR3 sequence reads: CASSIWFGSDEKLFF. For the CDR3, the DNA is TGTGCCAGTAGCATCTGGTTTGGGTCGGATGAAAAACTGTTTTTT.

The V call is TRBV5-6, the J call TRBJ1-6, with 7 bases that match TRBD1. Losses at the gene ends were 0 bases for V and 8 bases for J; bases not matched to a gene: 5. The CDR3 loop spans 15 amino acids. Germline assignment: CDR1 SGHDT and CDR2 YYEEEE. CDR3 residues: CASSLDRGGDSPLHF. The CDR3 DNA sequence: TGTGCCAGCAGCTTGGACAGGGGAGGCGATTCACCCCTCCACTTT. The full variable domain, its missing parts supplied by reference TRBV5-6 and TRBJ1-6, is DAGVTQSPTHLIKTRGQQVTLRCSPKSGHDTVSWYQQALGQGPQFIFQYYEEEERQRGNFPDRFSGHQFPNYSSELNVNALLLGDSALYLCASSLDRGGDSPLHFGNGTRLTVT.

CDR3 residues: CASSEQGVGNEKLFF. The DNA of the CDR3 is TGTGCCAGCAGTGAGCAGGGGGTTGGTAATGAAAAACTGTTTTTT. V is TRBV2 and J is TRBJ1-4; 7 bases are shared with TRBD1. Looked up from germline, CDR1 is SNHLY and CDR2 is FYNNEI. J lost 4 bases, V lost 3 bases, and 5 bases had no gene match. The CDR3 length is 15 residues.

This chain connects TRBV5-1 to TRBJ2-7; 9 bases map to TRBD1. Losses at the gene ends were 8 bases for V and 8 bases for J; bases not matched to a gene: 8. This CDR3 contains 12 residues. Germline V lookup: CDR1 SGHRS, CDR2 YFSETQ. The CDR3 spells CASTGDRAQQYF. CDR3 DNA: TGCGCCAGTACTGGGGACAGGGCTCAGCAGTACTTC.

The chain links TRBV19 to TRBJ1-6; the D is unclear. The length of the CDR3 is 17 residues. V was pared by 3 bases and J by 0 bases, with 12 bases between. Germline V gene sequence: CDR1 LNHDA, CDR2 SQIVND (reference sequence). The CDR3 DNA reads as TGTGCCAGTAGTATCTCTGTTGGGAGCTCCTATAATTCACCCCTCCACTTT. This encodes CASSISVGSSYNSPLHF. Full variable domain (remainder filled in from reference TRBV19 and TRBJ1-6): DGGITQSPKYLFRKEGQNVTLSCEQNLNHDAMYWYRQDPGQGLRLIYYSQIVNDFQKGDIAEGYSVSREKKESFPLTVTSAQKNPTAFYLCASSISVGSSYNSPLHFGNGTRLTVT.

This chain links TRBV18 with TRBJ1-1; 7 nucleotides align to TRBD1. V shed 6 bases and J 4 bases; nucleotides not matched to a gene: 8. CDR3 length equals 14 residues. The germline V gene encodes CDR1 KGHSH and CDR2 LQKENI. The CDR3 loop is CASSSGQESTEAFF. In nucleotides, the CDR3 is TGTGCCAGCTCGTCTGGACAGGAAAGCACTGAAGCTTTCTTT.

The chain uses TRBV18 and TRBJ1-5; 7 nucleotides align to TRBD1. Germline lookup yields CDR1 KGHSH and CDR2 LQKENI. V was pared by 4 bases and J by 4 bases, with 4 bases of the junction left unmatched. This CDR3 contains 14 residues. The CDR3 spells CASSLRQGNQPQHF. The CDR3 coding sequence is TGTGCCAGCTCACTTAGACAGGGTAATCAGCCCCAGCATTTT.

The gene calls are TRBV28 and TRBJ1-5; the D is unclear. Per the germline V gene, CDR1 is MDHEN and CDR2 is SYDVKM. This CDR3 has 13 residues. Trimming left V 10 bases short and J 6 bases short, with 16 bases between. In DNA form, the CDR3 reads TGTGCCACCCACACCACAATCGGTCAGCCCCAGCATTTT. Encoded protein: CATHTTIGQPQHF.

J is TRBJ1-1 and V is TRBV7-9; TRBD1 aligns across 7 bases. The CDR3 is 17 amino acids. The J segment lost 5 bases and the V segment lost 5 bases, leaving 17 bases of the junction unmatched. Looked up from germline, CDR1 is SEHNR and CDR2 is FQNEAQ (reference sequence). CDR3 residues: CASSDNEGKQGRTEAFF. DNA for the CDR3: TGTGCCAGCAGCGACAACGAGGGAAAACAGGGGCGAACTGAAGCTTTCTTT.

This chain links TRBV28 with TRBJ1-6, with a weak D call TRBD1 (6 bases). The CDR3 runs to 14 residues. Germline V lookup: CDR1 MDHEN, CDR2 SYDVKM. The V gene lost 8 bases and the J gene lost 10 bases, with 18 bases spanning the gap. DNA of the CDR3: TGTGCCAGCCGTCCTGGACAGTTCGCATCACCCCTCCACTTT. It is translated as CASRPGQFASPLHF.

The chain uses TRBV5-1 and TRBJ1-3; D is ambiguous. Germline V gene lookup returns CDR1 SGHRS and CDR2 YFSETQ. V lost 4 bases, J lost 0 bases, and 11 bases lay in between. This CDR3 has 15 amino acids. CDR3 DNA sequence: TGCGCCAGCAGCCCCTCGGCAGGCTCTGGAAACACCATATATTTT. Its protein is CASSPSAGSGNTIYF. Full variable domain (remainder filled in from reference TRBV5-1 and TRBJ1-3): KAGVTQTPRYLIKTRGQQVTLSCSPISGHRSVSWYQQTPGQGLQFLFEYFSETQRNKGNFPGRFSGRQFSNSRSEMNVSTLELGDSALYLCASSPSAGSGNTIYFGEGSWLTVV.

This rearrangement joins TRBV5-6 to TRBJ1-6; D gene ambiguous. There are 16 residues in the CDR3. The germline V gene encodes CDR1 SGHDT and CDR2 YYEEEE. The V end was cut by 3 bases, the J end by 8 bases, with 18 bases between. CDR3 DNA: TGTGCCAGCAGCTCCCTGGCCTCTGGAAGGCATTCACCCCTCCACTTT. Its protein product is CASSSLASGRHSPLHF.

The chain's CDR3 is CASSLLGDDGYTF. The CDR3 DNA reads TGTGCCAGCAGTTTACTGGGGGACGATGGCTACACCTTC. The chain links TRBV12-3 or TRBV12-4 to TRBJ1-2, with D possibly matching TRBD1 (5 bases). Trimming removed 2 bases at V and 6 bases at J, with 10 bases between. This CDR3 has 13 residues.

The table lists this clone with a count of one. The V call is TRBV19, the J call TRBJ1-1; D remains ambiguous. Germline-derived CDR1 and CDR2 are LNHDA and SQIVND (reference sequence). Trimming took off 3 bases at V and 1 base at J, with 6 bases between the two ends. The CDR3 totals 13 residues. The CDR3 DNA follows: TGTGCCAGTAGTATGAGGGAGAACACTGAAGCTTTCTTT. Protein sequence: CASSMRENTEAFF. The full variable domain, its missing parts supplied by reference TRBV19 and TRBJ1-1, is DGGITQSPKYLFRKEGQNVTLSCEQNLNHDAMYWYRQDPGQGLRLIYYSQIVNDFQKGDIAEGYSVSREKKESFPLTVTSAQKNPTAFYLCASSMRENTEAFFGQGTRLTVV.

The rearrangement joins TRBV5-1 to TRBJ1-3; D gene uncertain. This CDR3 spans 15 amino acids. Trimming stripped 0 bases from V and 4 bases from J, with 11 bases between. Germline V gene lookup returns CDR1 SGHRS and CDR2 YFSETQ. The chain's CDR3 is CASSLAPYGGNTIYF. CDR3 nucleotides: TGCGCCAGCAGCTTGGCGCCCTATGGCGGAAACACCATATATTTT. The entire variable domain, with the rest obtained from reference TRBV5-1 and TRBJ1-3, is as follows: KAGVTQTPRYLIKTRGQQVTLSCSPISGHRSVSWYQQTPGQGLQFLFEYFSETQRNKGNFPGRFSGRQFSNSRSEMNVSTLELGDSALYLCASSLAPYGGNTIYFGEGSWLTVV.

This chain uses TRBV18 with TRBJ1-1; D might be TRBD1 (6 bases). In germline, CDR1 is KGHSH, CDR2 LQKENI. The CDR3 spans 16 residues. Trimming pared 1 base from V and 7 bases from J, leaving 19 bases between. The CDR3 loop is CASSPRRGFGGIEAFF. The CDR3, as DNA: TGTGCCAGCTCACCACGGAGGGGGTTCGGGGGCATTGAAGCTTTCTTT. The whole variable domain, remainder taken from reference TRBV18 and TRBJ1-1, is NAGVMQNPRHLVRRRGQEARLRCSPMKGHSHVYWYRQLPEEGLKFMVYLQKENIIDESGMPKERFSAEFPKEGPSILRIQQVVRGDSAAYFCASSPRRGFGGIEAFFGQGTRLTVV.

The chain uses TRBV14 and TRBJ2-6; no definite D call. CDR1 and CDR2 from the germline V gene are SGHDN and FVKESK. With 0 bases removed from V and 4 bases from J, the gap between germline ends came to 13 bases. The CDR3 runs 17 residues. CDR3 in amino acids: CASSQDLTRTGANVLTF. Written as DNA, the CDR3 is TGTGCCAGCAGCCAAGATCTTACCCGGACGGGGGCCAACGTCCTGACTTTC.

V usage is TRBV5-3 and J usage is TRBJ1-4; D possibly corresponds to TRBD1 (5 bases). TRBV5-3 is classed as an ORF, of uncertain function. Deletions cut 1 base from V and 0 bases from J, with 10 bases between. CDR3 length: 16 residues. CDR3 sequence (DNA): TGTGCCAGAAGCTTGAGGCGGGACCCAACTAATGAAAAACTGTTTTTT. Encoded protein: CARSLRRDPTNEKLFF.

This clone came up a few times. This chain connects TRBV19 to TRBJ1-2; no definite D call. Germline assignment: CDR1 LNHDA and CDR2 SQIVND (reference sequence). This CDR3 spans 18 amino acids. With 3 bases removed from V and 0 bases from J, the gap between germline ends came to 20 bases. The CDR3 spells CASSIYSMAVNSNYGYTF. The CDR3, as DNA: TGTGCCAGTAGTATTTACTCCATGGCAGTAAATTCTAACTATGGCTACACCTTC.

This sequence joins TRBV27 and TRBJ1-5, with D maybe TRBD1 (6 bases). V was pared by 3 bases and J by 4 bases, with 10 bases between. CDR3 size: 14 residues. Germline lookup yields CDR1 MNHEY and CDR2 SMNVEV (reference sequence). The CDR3 loop reads CASSFVGANQPQHF. CDR3 nucleotides: TGTGCCAGCAGTTTTGTGGGGGCTAATCAGCCCCAGCATTTT.

This chain connects TRBV5-1 to TRBJ1-4; D is ambiguous. Germline assignment: CDR1 SGHRS and CDR2 YFSETQ. CDR3 length: 15 amino acids. Trimming pared 4 bases from V and 0 bases from J, leaving 10 bases between. CDR3 nucleotide sequence: TGCGCCAGCAGCACCTCAGACGCAACTAATGAAAAACTGTTTTTT. Its translation: CASSTSDATNEKLFF.